This entry features one T cell receptor beta chain sequence. Antigen specificity is unknown. These data are taken from a study of CD4 T cell repertoires in COVID-19. Findings and limits, study-wide: Suggested intraclonal diversification: top SARS-CoV-2-reactive clonotypes appeared in two or three memory subsets. SARS-CoV and/or HKU1 spike cultures shared between 7 and 25% of SARS-CoV-2 clonotypes.

The memory T cells were sequenced right after ex vivo isolation, without culture. The assay was immunoSEQ multiplex PCR, and TCRdb's table has in-frame clones only and misses some. This sample has about 75,000 clones, with roughly 85% found just once. The ends lost 7 bases at V and 9 bases at J; junction bases unmatched: 10. This CDR3 is built from 13 residues. This receptor was taken from a human donor who had COVID-19. The material was CD4+ T cells from peripheral blood, obtained after recovery from COVID-19. V gene TRBV12-3 or TRBV12-4 combines with J gene TRBJ2-7; 9 nucleotides align to TRBD2. CDR3 in amino acids: CASKGGGGYVQYF. The DNA of the CDR3 is TGTGCCAGCAAAGGCGGGGGGGGATATGTGCAGTACTTC.